This T cell receptor beta chain was sequenced during a study of blood T cell repertoires in COVID-19. Background on the study: Sites in the United States, Italy and Spain provided acute and convalescent COVID-19 samples. PBMCs, B-cell-depleted T cells, or T cells provided the cDNA or gDNA that made up the material.

In the source study's methods: Reference gene primer amplification yielded estimated nucleated cell counts. Produced via immunoSEQ multiplex PCR; TCRdb's table is partial and in-frame only. V, J and clone size are those of that table, while D and trimming were read from the DNA. This table holds about 200,000 clones, 70% to 90% found once. Losses at the gene ends were 1 base for V and 4 bases for J; bases not matched to a gene: 5. Germline loops: CDR1 LNHDA, CDR2 SQIVND (reference sequence). The CDR3 is 15 amino acids. The TCR was taken from a man aged 55 to 70 with COVID-19, enrolled during active disease. The chain recombines TRBV19 with TRBJ2-7; 9 nucleotides agree with TRBD2. The sequencing sample was made of peripheral blood. The CDR3 DNA follows: TGTGCCAGTAGTATAGTTGCTAGCGGGACTTACGAGCAGTACTTC. Translation: CASSIVASGTYEQYF.